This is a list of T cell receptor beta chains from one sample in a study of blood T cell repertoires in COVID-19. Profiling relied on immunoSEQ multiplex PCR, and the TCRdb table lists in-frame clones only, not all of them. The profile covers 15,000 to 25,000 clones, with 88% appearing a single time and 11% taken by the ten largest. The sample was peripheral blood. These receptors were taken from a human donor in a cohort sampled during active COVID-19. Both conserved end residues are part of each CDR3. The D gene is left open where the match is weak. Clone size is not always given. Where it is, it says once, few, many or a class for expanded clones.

cdr3_aa: CASSEQGANNQPQHF; cdr3_nt: TGTGCCAGTAGTGAACAGGGGGCAAACAATCAGCCCCAGCATTTT; d_call: TRBD1; v_call: TRBV19; clone_size: .; j_call: TRBJ1-5
cdr3_aa: CASSRQTLMNTEAFF; cdr3_nt: TGTGCCAGCTCACGACAGACCCTCATGAACACTGAAGCTTTCTTT; d_call: .; v_call: TRBV18; clone_size: .; j_call: TRBJ1-1
cdr3_aa: CASSQVEKQFF; cdr3_nt: TGTGCCAGCAGCCAAGTGGAGAAGCAGTTCTTC; d_call: .; v_call: TRBV3-1/TRBV3-2; clone_size: .; j_call: TRBJ2-1
cdr3_aa: CASSLSGQGGGNTIYF; cdr3_nt: TGTGCCAGCAGTTTATCGGGACAGGGCGGTGGAAACACCATATATTTT; d_call: TRBD1; v_call: TRBV27; clone_size: .; j_call: TRBJ1-3
cdr3_aa: CASGPGLMTQYF; cdr3_nt: TGTGCCAGCGGCCCAGGGTTAATGACCCAGTACTTC; d_call: .; v_call: TRBV6-6; clone_size: .; j_call: TRBJ2-5
cdr3_aa: CASSGQLHSGNTIYF; cdr3_nt: TGTGCCAGCAGTGGACAGCTGCACTCTGGAAACACCATATATTTT; d_call: .; v_call: TRBV2; clone_size: .; j_call: TRBJ1-3
cdr3_aa: CASSGERSSYEQYF; cdr3_nt: TGTGCCAGCAGTGGTGAACGGAGCTCCTACGAGCAGTACTTC; d_call: .; v_call: TRBV2; clone_size: .; j_call: TRBJ2-7
cdr3_aa: CASSQDHPPRNTEAFF; cdr3_nt: TGCGCCAGCAGCCAAGATCATCCACCCAGAAACACTGAAGCTTTCTTT; d_call: .; v_call: TRBV4-1; clone_size: .; j_call: TRBJ1-1
cdr3_aa: CASSISSGGTDTQYF; cdr3_nt: TGTGCCAGCAGCATATCTAGCGGGGGCACAGATACGCAGTATTTT; d_call: TRBD2; v_call: TRBV5-4; clone_size: .; j_call: TRBJ2-3
cdr3_aa: CASSRLARGDEQFF; cdr3_nt: TGTGCCAGTAGTAGACTAGCCCGCGGCGATGAGCAGTTCTTC; d_call: TRBD2; v_call: TRBV19; clone_size: .; j_call: TRBJ2-1
cdr3_aa: CASSEGGGQGGYTF; cdr3_nt: TGTGCCAGCAGCGAAGGGGGGGGGCAGGGTGGCTACACCTTC; d_call: .; v_call: TRBV5-4; clone_size: .; j_call: TRBJ1-2
cdr3_aa: CASSQGTLTAYGYTF; cdr3_nt: TGTGCCAGCAGCCAAGGGACTCTCACCGCCTATGGCTACACCTTC; d_call: .; v_call: TRBV3-1/TRBV3-2; clone_size: .; j_call: TRBJ1-2
cdr3_aa: CASRLAGALTDTQYF; cdr3_nt: TGTGCCAGCAGGTTAGCGGGGGCTTTGACAGATACGCAGTATTTT; d_call: TRBD2; v_call: TRBV2; clone_size: .; j_call: TRBJ2-3
cdr3_aa: CASTASPGGNTEAFF; cdr3_nt: TGCGCCAGCACTGCCTCGCCAGGGGGGAACACTGAAGCTTTCTTT; d_call: TRBD1; v_call: TRBV5-1; clone_size: few; j_call: TRBJ1-1
cdr3_aa: CASSLEPGFNQPQHF; cdr3_nt: TGTGCCAGCAGCTTAGAGCCAGGATTCAATCAGCCCCAGCATTTT; d_call: .; v_call: TRBV7-6; clone_size: once; j_call: TRBJ1-5
cdr3_aa: CAWSLYGSYGEAFF; cdr3_nt: TGTGCCTGGAGTTTGTACGGGTCTTATGGTGAAGCTTTCTTT; d_call: .; v_call: TRBV30; clone_size: .; j_call: TRBJ1-1
cdr3_aa: CASSPNRQGAYGYTF; cdr3_nt: TGTGCCAGCAGTCCCAACCGCCAGGGTGCCTATGGCTACACCTTC; d_call: .; v_call: TRBV6-4; clone_size: .; j_call: TRBJ1-2
cdr3_aa: CASSYSSGVLPSMNTEAFF; cdr3_nt: TGTGCCAGCAGTTACTCTTCCGGGGTACTACCCAGTATGAACACTGAAGCTTTCTTT; d_call: .; v_call: TRBV6-2/TRBV6-3; clone_size: large; j_call: TRBJ1-1
cdr3_aa: CASSPVLLGNTEAFF; cdr3_nt: TGTGCCAGCTCACCAGTTCTACTCGGGAACACTGAAGCTTTCTTT; d_call: .; v_call: TRBV18; clone_size: .; j_call: TRBJ1-1
cdr3_aa: CASNRGENTEAFF; cdr3_nt: TGTGCCAGCAATAGGGGCGAGAACACTGAAGCTTTCTTT; d_call: .; v_call: TRBV6-5; clone_size: .; j_call: TRBJ1-1
cdr3_aa: CASSRQGYGEQFF; cdr3_nt: TGTGCCAGCAGCAGACAGGGTTACGGTGAGCAGTTCTTC; d_call: TRBD1; v_call: TRBV5-6; clone_size: .; j_call: TRBJ2-1
cdr3_aa: CASSITRQSNQPQHF; cdr3_nt: TGCGCCAGCAGTATTACGAGGCAGAGCAATCAGCCCCAGCATTTT; d_call: .; v_call: TRBV4-1; clone_size: .; j_call: TRBJ1-5
cdr3_aa: CASSLGQLRRVYNSPLHF; cdr3_nt: TGTGCCAGCAGCTTAGGACAGCTCCGGAGGGTCTATAATTCACCCCTCCACTTT; d_call: .; v_call: TRBV7-9; clone_size: .; j_call: TRBJ1-6
cdr3_aa: CASSIPGEGWADTQYF; cdr3_nt: TGTGCCAGCAGCATTCCTGGAGAGGGTTGGGCAGATACGCAGTATTTT; d_call: .; v_call: TRBV25-1; clone_size: few; j_call: TRBJ2-3
cdr3_aa: CASSLGAPPTGELFF; cdr3_nt: TGTGCCAGCAGCTTGGGGGCTCCCCCTACCGGGGAGCTGTTTTTT; d_call: .; v_call: TRBV7-3; clone_size: once; j_call: TRBJ2-2
cdr3_aa: CASSLGQDYEQYF; cdr3_nt: TGTGCCAGCAGTCTGGGACAGGATTACGAGCAGTACTTC; d_call: TRBD1; v_call: TRBV27; clone_size: few; j_call: TRBJ2-7
cdr3_aa: CASSAEGRKQYF; cdr3_nt: TGTGCCAGCAGCGCAGAGGGGAGGAAGCAGTACTTC; d_call: .; v_call: TRBV9; clone_size: .; j_call: TRBJ2-7